This T cell receptor beta chain was found in a study of Ad26.COV2.S vaccination and SARS-CoV-2 variants. Study as a whole: Vaccine-arm donor from the placebo-controlled COV1001 Ad26.COV2.S trial. Into the muscle, Ad26.COV2.S was dosed once or twice, 56 days apart.

Points on this clone: What it binds is unknown.

The CDR3 consists of 11 residues. Germline V gene data show CDR1 as SGHRS and CDR2 as YFSETQ. Trimming took off 7 bases at V and 6 bases at J, with 10 bases between the two ends. Sequencing used immunoSEQ multiplex PCR; TCRdb keeps in-frame clones, though not all of them. The sample includes more than 400,000 clones, around 92% of them seen just once. Study-wide results and caveats: Individuals receiving vaccine had higher spike-specific TCR breadth than placebo recipients did.

Treatment indicated: over 15 received Ad26.COV2.S at low or high dose, single or two shots; about 5 received placebo; per-sample allocation not given. Following the first vaccine or placebo injection, samples were taken on day 63. An 18-55-year-old adult in Boston served as donor. The sequence was collected from a person between 18 and 60 years old who received the Ad26.COV2.S COVID-19 vaccine or a placebo. The sample consisted of peripheral blood, taken in a trial of Ad26.COV2.S vaccine versus placebo. The chain recombines TRBV5-1 with TRBJ1-2; D remains unclear. CDR3 amino acids: CASLGRDGYTF. For the CDR3, the DNA is TGCGCCAGCCTGGGAAGGGATGGCTACACCTTC.